The clone carrying this TCR beta chain came up a few times. Germline loops: CDR1 MNHNY, CDR2 SVGAGI (reference sequence). The CDR3 is 16 amino acids. The V segment lost 2 bases and the J segment 4 bases; nucleotides outside the gene matches: 8. The sample belongs to a study of cytomegalovirus exposure and HLA in healthy donors. The PCR contained 60 Vbeta and 13 Jbeta primers. The protocol was immunoSEQ multiplex PCR, while the TCRdb copy is restricted to in-frame clones and leaves out a portion. The sample contains roughly 130,000 clones, about four fifths of which appear only once. This sequence was found in a man aged 25 to 40 in good health and CMV-seronegative. V and J are TRBV6-6 and TRBJ2-7; 10 nucleotides line up with TRBD1. Sequences were obtained from PBMCs. CDR3 nucleotides: TGTGCCAGCAGTTACGGGGGGGACAGGGGATTTTACGAGCAGTACTTC. Residues: CASSYGGDRGFYEQYF.